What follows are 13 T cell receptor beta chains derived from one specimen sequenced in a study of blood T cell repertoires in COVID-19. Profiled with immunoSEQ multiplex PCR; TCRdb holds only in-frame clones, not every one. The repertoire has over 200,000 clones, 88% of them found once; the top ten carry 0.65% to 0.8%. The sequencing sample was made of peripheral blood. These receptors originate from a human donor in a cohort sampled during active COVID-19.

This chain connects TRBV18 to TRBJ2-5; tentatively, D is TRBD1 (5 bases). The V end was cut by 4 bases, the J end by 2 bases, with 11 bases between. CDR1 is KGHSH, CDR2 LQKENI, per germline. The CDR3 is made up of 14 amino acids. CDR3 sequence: CASSQRQRQETQYF. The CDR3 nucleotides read TGTGCCAGCTCACAGAGACAGAGACAAGAGACCCAGTACTTC.

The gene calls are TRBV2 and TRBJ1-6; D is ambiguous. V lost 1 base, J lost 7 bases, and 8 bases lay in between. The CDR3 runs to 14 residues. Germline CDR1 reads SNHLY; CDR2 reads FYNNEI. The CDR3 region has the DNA TGTGCCAGCAGTGAAGGGCCTTCCAATTCACCCCTCCACTTT. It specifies CASSEGPSNSPLHF. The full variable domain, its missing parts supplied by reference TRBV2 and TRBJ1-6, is EPEVTQTPSHQVTQMGQEVILRCVPISNHLYFYWYRQILGQKVEFLVSFYNNEISEKSEIFDDQFSVERPDGSNFTLKIRSTKLEDSAMYFCASSEGPSNSPLHFGNGTRLTVT.

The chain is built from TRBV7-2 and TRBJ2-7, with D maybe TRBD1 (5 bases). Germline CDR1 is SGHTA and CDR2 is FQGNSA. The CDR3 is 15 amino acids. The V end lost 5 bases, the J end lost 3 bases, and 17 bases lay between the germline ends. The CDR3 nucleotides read TGTGCCAGCAGCCCTGGGGCAGGAAGGTTCTACGAGCAGTACTTC. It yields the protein CASSPGAGRFYEQYF.

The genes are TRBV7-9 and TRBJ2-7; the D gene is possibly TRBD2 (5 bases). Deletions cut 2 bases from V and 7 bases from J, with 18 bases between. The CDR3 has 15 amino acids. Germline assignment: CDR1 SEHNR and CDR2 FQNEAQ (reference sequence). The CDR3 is CASSLSGGPVGEQYF. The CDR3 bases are TGTGCCAGCAGCTTAAGTGGAGGCCCCGTCGGAGAGCAGTACTTC. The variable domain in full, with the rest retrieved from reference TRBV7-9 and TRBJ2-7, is DTGVSQNPRHKITKRGQNVTFRCDPISEHNRLYWYRQTLGQGPEFLTYFQNEAQLEKSRLLSDRFSAERPKGSFSTLEIQRTEQGDSAMYLCASSLSGGPVGEQYFGPGTRLTVT.

CDR3 DNA: TGCGCCAGCGGAAGGGGGCCGAGGGTCAATACGCAGTATTTT. Translating it yields CASGRGPRVNTQYF. This rearrangement joins TRBV4-3 to TRBJ2-3, with 7 bases aligning to TRBD1. CDR3 length equals 14 residues. The V gene's germline CDR1 is LGHNA and CDR2 YSLEER. The trim removed 8 bases at V and 7 bases at J, leaving 12 bases unmatched.

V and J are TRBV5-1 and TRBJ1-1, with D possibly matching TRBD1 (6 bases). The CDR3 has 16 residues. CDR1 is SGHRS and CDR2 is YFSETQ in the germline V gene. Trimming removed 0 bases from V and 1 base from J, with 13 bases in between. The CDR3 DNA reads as TGCGCCAGCAGCTTGGGGCAGGGGAGGGGGAACACTGAAGCTTTCTTT. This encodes CASSLGQGRGNTEAFF.

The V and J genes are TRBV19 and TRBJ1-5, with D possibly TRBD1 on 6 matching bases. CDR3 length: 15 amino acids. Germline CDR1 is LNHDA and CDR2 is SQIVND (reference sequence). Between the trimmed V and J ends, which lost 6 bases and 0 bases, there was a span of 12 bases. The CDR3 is CASRSGTTSNQPQHF. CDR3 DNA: TGTGCCAGTAGATCCGGGACAACTAGCAATCAGCCCCAGCATTTT.

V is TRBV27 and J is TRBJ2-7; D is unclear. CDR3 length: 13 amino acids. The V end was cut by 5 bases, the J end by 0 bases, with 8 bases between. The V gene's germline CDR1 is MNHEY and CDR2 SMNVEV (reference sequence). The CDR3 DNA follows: TGTGCCAGCAGTAGGCGGAACTCCTACGAGCAGTACTTC. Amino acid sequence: CASSRRNSYEQYF.

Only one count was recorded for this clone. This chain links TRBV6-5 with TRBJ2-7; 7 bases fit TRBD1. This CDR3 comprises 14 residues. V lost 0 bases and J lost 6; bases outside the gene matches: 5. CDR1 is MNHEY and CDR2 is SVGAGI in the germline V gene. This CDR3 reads CASSYSRRTGEQYF. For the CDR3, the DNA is TGTGCCAGCAGTTACTCCCGGCGGACAGGCGAGCAGTACTTC.

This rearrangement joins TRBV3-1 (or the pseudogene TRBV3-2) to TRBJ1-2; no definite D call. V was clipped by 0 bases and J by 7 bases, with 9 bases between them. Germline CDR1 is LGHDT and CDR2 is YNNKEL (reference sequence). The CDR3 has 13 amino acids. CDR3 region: CASSQDEGGGYTF. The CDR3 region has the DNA TGTGCCAGCAGCCAAGATGAGGGTGGTGGCTACACCTTC.

The CDR3 loop reads CASSSDRAGYEQYF. DNA for the CDR3: TGTGCCAGCAGCTCGGACAGGGCGGGCTACGAGCAGTACTTC. V and J are TRBV7-9 and TRBJ2-7, with 8 bases lining up with TRBD1. Trimming cost V 4 bases and J 3 bases; bases outside gene matches: 5. The CDR3 sequence is 14 residues long. Germline lookup yields CDR1 SEHNR and CDR2 FQNEAQ (reference sequence). The full variable domain, rest sourced from reference TRBV7-9 and TRBJ2-7, is DTGVSQNPRHKITKRGQNVTFRCDPISEHNRLYWYRQTLGQGPEFLTYFQNEAQLEKSRLLSDRFSAERPKGSFSTLEIQRTEQGDSAMYLCASSSDRAGYEQYFGPGTRLTVT.

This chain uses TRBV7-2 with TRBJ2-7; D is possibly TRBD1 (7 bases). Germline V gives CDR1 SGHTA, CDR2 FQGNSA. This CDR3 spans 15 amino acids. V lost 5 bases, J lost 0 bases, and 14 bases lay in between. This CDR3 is CASSRRGLSSYEQYF. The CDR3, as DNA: TGTGCCAGCAGCCGGAGGGGGCTTAGCTCCTACGAGCAGTACTTC.

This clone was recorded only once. CDR3 residues: CASSRGPGGENEQYF. Here the CDR3 DNA reads TGTGCCAGCAGCCGCGGACCCGGAGGAGAGAACGAGCAGTACTTC. This rearrangement joins TRBV11-2 to TRBJ2-7, with D tentatively TRBD2 (5 bases). CDR1 and CDR2 from the germline V gene are SGHAT and FQNNGV. The V and J ends lost 5 bases and 5 bases respectively, with 19 bases between them. The CDR3 is 15 residues long.